The rows below give T cell receptor beta chains drawn from one sample of a study of blood T cell repertoires in COVID-19. TCRdb's copy holds only in-frame clones and misses some; the assay was immunoSEQ multiplex PCR. The repertoire holds roughly 200,000 clones, with over 80% as singletons. The sample comprised peripheral blood. The receptors were gathered from a woman aged 55-69 years with COVID-19, enrolled during active disease. Each CDR3 is given with its conserved first and last residue. A D gene is named only where the DNA matches it firmly. Clone sizes are given selectively: once, few, many, or a class where the clone is expanded.

TRBD1,TRBJ1-2,TRBV12-5,-,CASGLGDPDRGNGYTF,TGTGCTAGTGGTTTGGGGGATCCGGACAGGGGGAATGGCTACACCTTC
-,TRBJ2-1,TRBV19,few,CASSIQGRSSYNEQFF,TGTGCCAGTAGTATACAAGGGAGAAGCTCCTACAATGAGCAGTTCTTC
TRBD1,TRBJ1-5,TRBV19,few,CASRRRGGTGQDQPQHF,TGTGCCAGTAGAAGACGCGGGGGGACAGGGCAGGATCAGCCCCAGCATTTT
-,TRBJ1-4,TRBV2,-,CASSEAGAGREKLFF,TGTGCCAGCAGTGAAGCAGGCGCGGGGCGGGAAAAACTGTTTTTT
TRBD1,TRBJ1-2,TRBV11-1,-,CASSPRLGTGIKDYTF,TGTGCCAGCAGCCCCCGATTAGGGACAGGGATAAAGGACTACACCTTC
TRBD2,TRBJ2-3,TRBV9,-,CASSVGASGGTDTQYF,TGTGCCAGCAGCGTAGGGGCTAGCGGGGGCACAGATACGCAGTATTTT
TRBD1,TRBJ1-1,TRBV29-1,-,CSVLPQGARGTEAFF,TGCAGCGTTCTCCCCCAGGGGGCGCGGGGGACTGAAGCTTTCTTT
-,TRBJ2-3,TRBV19,-,CASSVAGGTDTQYF,TGTGCCAGTAGTGTGGCAGGGGGCACAGATACGCAGTATTTT
-,TRBJ2-5,TRBV7-2,-,CASSSMGRGEETQYF,TGTGCCAGCAGCTCCATGGGCAGGGGAGAAGAGACCCAGTACTTC
TRBD1,TRBJ2-7,TRBV28,-,CASTRGSTGARGEQYF,TGTGCCAGTACCCGAGGTTCCACAGGGGCCCGGGGCGAGCAGTACTTC
TRBD2,TRBJ2-1,TRBV7-9,-,CASSALAGGFSGEQFF,TGTGCCAGCAGCGCCCTAGCGGGAGGGTTCTCCGGCGAGCAGTTCTTC
-,TRBJ1-1,TRBV11-3,-,CASSSGSGDTEAFF,TGTGCCAGCAGCTCGGGCTCCGGGGACACTGAAGCTTTCTTT
TRBD1,TRBJ1-2,TRBV19,-,CASSMEPGGYGYTF,TGTGCCAGTAGTATGGAGCCAGGGGGCTATGGCTACACCTTC
TRBD1,TRBJ1-6,TRBV25-1,-,CASGGTGGDSILHF,TGTGCCAGCGGGGGGACAGGGGGCGATTCGATCCTCCACTTT
-,TRBJ2-3,TRBV3-1/TRBV3-2,-,CASSPTLTDTQYF,TGTGCCAGCAGCCCTACCTTAACAGATACGCAGTATTTT
TRBD1,TRBJ1-1,TRBV10-2,-,CASRLNRGLNTEAFF,TGCGCCAGCAGGTTAAACAGGGGTTTGAACACTGAAGCTTTCTTT
-,TRBJ1-3,TRBV7-3,-,CASSLTGGNSGNTIYF,TGTGCCAGCAGCTTAACGGGAGGGAACTCTGGAAACACCATATATTTT
TRBD1,TRBJ2-7,TRBV28,-,CASSLKGAREQYF,TGTGCCAGCAGTTTAAAGGGGGCGAGGGAGCAGTACTTC
-,TRBJ1-2,TRBV19,-,CASSMGATGLGYTF,TGTGCCAGTAGTATGGGCGCTACAGGTCTGGGCTACACCTTC
-,TRBJ1-1,TRBV4-2,-,CASSPGAGATNTEAFF,TGTGCCAGCAGCCCCGGGGCAGGGGCCACCAACACTGAAGCTTTCTTT
-,TRBJ1-4,TRBV3-1/TRBV3-2,-,CASSQEDRGWEKLFF,TGTGCCAGCAGCCAAGAGGATAGGGGATGGGAAAAACTGTTTTTT
-,TRBJ2-7,TRBV7-2,-,CASSPDPSGAYEQYF,TGTGCCAGCAGCCCTGACCCCAGCGGAGCATACGAGCAGTACTTC
-,TRBJ2-3,TRBV27,-,CASSLMSGGGRADTQYF,TGTGCCAGCAGTTTAATGTCTGGGGGCGGTCGGGCAGATACGCAGTATTTT
TRBD1,TRBJ1-1,TRBV5-5,-,CASSRGGTGIQTEAFF,TGTGCCAGCAGCCGAGGCGGGACAGGGATTCAAACTGAAGCTTTCTTT
-,TRBJ1-1,TRBV3-1/TRBV3-2,-,CASSQDAGPQLGGTEAFF,TGTGCCAGCAGCCAAGATGCGGGACCTCAACTCGGGGGCACTGAAGCTTTCTTT
-,TRBJ1-5,TRBV6-5,-,CASSSKTDSNQPQHF,TGTGCCAGCAGTTCCAAGACAGATAGCAATCAGCCCCAGCATTTT
-,TRBJ2-7,TRBV7-3,few,CASSQAQGIEQYF,TGTGCCAGCAGCCAAGCGCAGGGTATCGAGCAGTACTTC
-,TRBJ1-4,TRBV5-1,-,CASRVRQGSEKLFF,TGCGCCAGCAGGGTGAGGCAGGGGTCAGAAAAACTGTTTTTT
TRBD2,TRBJ2-1,TRBV24-1,few,CATSTSSGSYNEQFF,TGTGCCACCTCGACGTCTAGCGGCTCCTACAATGAGCAGTTCTTC
-,TRBJ1-6,TRBV10-1,once,CASSAQGRDSPLHF,TGCGCCAGCAGTGCCCAGGGTCGGGATTCACCCCTCCACTTT
TRBD1,TRBJ1-2,TRBV5-1,-,CASSFSGTGGGGGYTF,TGCGCCAGCAGCTTTTCCGGGACAGGGGGCGGAGGTGGCTACACCTTC
TRBD1,TRBJ1-6,TRBV28,-,CASRFGDSFNSPLHF,TGTGCCAGCAGGTTCGGGGACAGCTTTAATTCACCCCTCCACTTT
TRBD2,TRBJ2-7,TRBV6-2/TRBV6-3,-,CASSYSGREKSYEQYF,TGTGCCAGCAGTTACTCGGGGCGGGAGAAGTCCTACGAGCAGTACTTC
-,TRBJ1-5,TRBV6-5,-,CASRPTGRDQPQHF,TGTGCCAGCAGACCTACAGGGCGGGATCAGCCCCAGCATTTT
TRBD2,TRBJ2-3,TRBV6-2/TRBV6-3,-,CASSWTSGDRERTDTQYF,TGTGCCAGCAGTTGGACTAGCGGAGATCGGGAGCGCACAGATACGCAGTATTTT
-,TRBJ1-6,TRBV11-3,-,CASSNGQNSPLHF,TGTGCCAGCAGCAACGGACAGAATTCACCCCTCCACTTT
TRBD1,TRBJ1-6,TRBV3-1/TRBV3-2,few,CASSQDWGQNNSPLHF,TGTGCCAGCAGTCAAGACTGGGGACAGAATAATTCACCCCTCCACTTT
TRBD1,TRBJ2-5,TRBV5-6,-,CASSMGTGGAETQYF,TGTGCCAGCAGCATGGGGACAGGGGGCGCGGAGACCCAGTACTTC
-,TRBJ1-3,TRBV3-1/TRBV3-2,-,CASSQDLTRGNTIYF,TGTGCCAGCAGCCAAGATTTAACGAGAGGAAACACCATATATTTT
TRBD2,TRBJ2-7,TRBV5-6,-,CASSLGLAGAIYEQYF,TGTGCCAGCAGCCTTGGACTAGCGGGAGCGATCTACGAGCAGTACTTC
TRBD1,TRBJ1-1,TRBV5-5,-,CASSTGQGMNTEAFF,TGTGCCAGCAGCACGGGACAGGGGATGAACACTGAAGCTTTCTTT
-,TRBJ2-1,TRBV11-2,once,CATRKQDSYNEQFF,TGTGCCACCCGAAAACAGGATTCCTACAATGAGCAGTTCTTC
-,TRBJ1-2,TRBV13,-,CASSLVQSYGYTF,TGTGCCAGCAGCTTAGTCCAATCCTATGGCTACACCTTC
TRBD1,TRBJ1-1,TRBV6-6,-,CASSYPANRGNTEAFF,TGTGCCAGCAGTTACCCTGCAAACAGGGGAAACACTGAAGCTTTCTTT
-,TRBJ1-1,TRBV2,-,CAGGRDMNTEAFF,TGTGCCGGTGGCCGGGACATGAACACTGAAGCTTTCTTT
-,TRBJ2-5,TRBV5-4,-,CASSFRTAQETQYF,TGTGCCAGCAGCTTTAGGACAGCACAAGAGACCCAGTACTTC
-,TRBJ2-1,TRBV9,-,CASSVEGRGSYNEQFF,TGTGCCAGCAGCGTAGAGGGCAGGGGTTCCTACAATGAGCAGTTCTTC
TRBD2,TRBJ2-7,TRBV7-9,-,CASSLGSTSVSYEQYF,TGTGCCAGCAGCTTAGGGTCGACTAGCGTCTCCTACGAGCAGTACTTC
TRBD2,TRBJ2-7,TRBV11-2,-,CASSLVLAGVHEQYF,TGTGCCAGCAGCTTAGTACTAGCGGGAGTCCACGAGCAGTACTTC
-,TRBJ1-2,TRBV7-2,-,CASSLAFDRGARGYTF,TGTGCCAGCAGCTTAGCTTTTGACCGGGGGGCGCGTGGCTACACCTTC
-,TRBJ1-6,TRBV5-4,-,CASSMGLVNSPLHF,TGTGCCAGCAGCATGGGACTGGTTAATTCACCCCTCCACTTT
TRBD1,TRBJ2-1,TRBV24-1,-,CATSDLVGAGGVNNEQFF,TGTGCCACCAGTGATTTAGTGGGGGCAGGGGGTGTGAACAATGAGCAGTTCTTC
-,TRBJ2-3,TRBV3-1/TRBV3-2,-,CASSPGTPGWDTQYF,TGTGCCAGCAGCCCAGGGACACCTGGTTGGGATACGCAGTATTTT